This section outlines one T cell receptor beta chain sequence together with its context. Per the original methods: Estimation of nucleated cell counts was performed using reference gene primer amplification. Sequencing used immunoSEQ multiplex PCR; TCRdb keeps in-frame clones, though not all of them. Clone size and the V and J calls come from that table; the DNA yielded D and trimming. Of approximately 170,000 clones in the sample, about 87% were seen once. Germline assignment: CDR1 LGHNA and CDR2 YSLEER. Trimming cost V 3 bases and J 7 bases, with 16 bases left between them. This CDR3 has 15 residues. The data are from a study of blood T cell repertoires in COVID-19. Overall study context: Material from acute and convalescent COVID-19 was sourced from the United States, Italy and Spain. Sources were T cells, B-cell-depleted T cells, or PBMCs; the material itself was cDNA or gDNA.

The sample consisted of peripheral blood. This clonotype was obtained from a man aged 55-75 years with acute or convalescent COVID-19. V gene TRBV4-3 combines with J gene TRBJ1-5; tentative D call: TRBD1 (6 bases). As DNA, the CDR3 is TGCGCCAGCAGCCAGGATTCCGGGACATCCCAGCCCCAGCATTTT. This encodes CASSQDSGTSQPQHF.